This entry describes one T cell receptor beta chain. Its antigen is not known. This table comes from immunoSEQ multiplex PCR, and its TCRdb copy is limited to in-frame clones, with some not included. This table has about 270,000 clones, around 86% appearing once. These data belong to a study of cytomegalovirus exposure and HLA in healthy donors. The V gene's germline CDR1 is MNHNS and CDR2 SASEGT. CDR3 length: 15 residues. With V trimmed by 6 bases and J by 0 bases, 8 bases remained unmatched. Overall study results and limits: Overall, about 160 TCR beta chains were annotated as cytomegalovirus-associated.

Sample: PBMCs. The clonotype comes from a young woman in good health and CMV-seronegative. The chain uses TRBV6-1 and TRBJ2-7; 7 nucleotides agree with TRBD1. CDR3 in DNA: TGTGCCAGCAGCGCCGGGACAGATAGCTCCTACGAGCAGTACTTC. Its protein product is CASSAGTDSSYEQYF.